The T cell receptor (beta chain) described here comes from a study of control samples from healthy donors and cancer patients. CDR3 length equals 17 residues. V shed 4 bases, J shed 0 bases, and the junction held 12 bases outside the gene matches. Germline loops: CDR1 SGHNT, CDR2 YYREEE (reference sequence). Method: immunoSEQ multiplex PCR; TCRdb's copy keeps in-frame clones and lacks some. The sample consists of about 190,000 clones, approximately 90% of them appearing once. The TCR sequence derives from a man aged 25 to 40 in good health. Sequenced material: blood. V is TRBV5-4 and J is TRBJ1-2; 7 bases fit TRBD1. The CDR3 DNA is TGTGCCAGCAGCACCGACAGGGTGGGTGCTTCTAACTATGGCTACACCTTC. This gives the protein CASSTDRVGASNYGYTF.